The sample holds a few counts of the clone carrying this T cell receptor beta chain. The antigen remains undetermined. This specimen comes from a study of CD8 T cells in ankylosing spondylitis. The study's findings and limits: According to the report, clones linked to the disease were significantly enriched in matched synovial fluid samples taken from ankylosing spondylitis patients. Within ankylosing spondylitis blood, a TCR beta motif made up of several highly homologous variants appeared to be characteristic.

This CDR3 region has 13 residues. V was pared by 4 bases and J by 6 bases, with 11 bases between. Germline V lookup: CDR1 SGHNT, CDR2 YYREEE (reference sequence). Preparation of TCR beta libraries was done by quantitative 5'-RACE with molecular barcodes. TCRdb re-analysed the 5' RACE reads in MiXCR, keeping a single row per CDR3 protein. The table includes about 160,000 distinct CDR3 sequences, around 19% detected once. Sequencing was performed on blood, either unsorted or a sorted T cell fraction (not recorded which). The chain is built from TRBV5-4 and TRBJ1-5; D is unclear. This TCR was sampled from a male donor with ankylosing spondylitis or in good health (not recorded which). The CDR3 DNA reads TGTGCCAGCAGCGTGGGCCCGGGTCAGCCCCAGCATTTT. Protein product: CASSVGPGQPQHF.